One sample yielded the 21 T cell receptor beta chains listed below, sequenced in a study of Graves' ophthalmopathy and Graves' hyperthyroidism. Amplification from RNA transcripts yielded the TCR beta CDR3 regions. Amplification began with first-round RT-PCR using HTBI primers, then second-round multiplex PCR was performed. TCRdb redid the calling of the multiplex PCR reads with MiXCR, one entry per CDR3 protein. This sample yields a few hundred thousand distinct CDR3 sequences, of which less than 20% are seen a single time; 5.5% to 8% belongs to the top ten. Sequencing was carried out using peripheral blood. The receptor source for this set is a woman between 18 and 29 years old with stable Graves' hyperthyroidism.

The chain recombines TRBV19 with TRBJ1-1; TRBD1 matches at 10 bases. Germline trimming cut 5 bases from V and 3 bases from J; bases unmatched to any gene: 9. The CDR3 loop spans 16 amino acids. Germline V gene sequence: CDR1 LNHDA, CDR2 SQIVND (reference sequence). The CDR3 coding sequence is TGTGCCAGTAGTGACCCGACAGGGGGCTGGGACACTGAAGCTTTCTTT. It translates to CASSDPTGGWDTEAFF.

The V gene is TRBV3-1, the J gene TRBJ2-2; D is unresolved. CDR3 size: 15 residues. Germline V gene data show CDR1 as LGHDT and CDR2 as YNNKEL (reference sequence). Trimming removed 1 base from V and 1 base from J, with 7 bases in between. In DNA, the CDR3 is TGTGCCAGCAGCCAAGGTTTTAGGAACACCGGGGAGCTGTTTTTT. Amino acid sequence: CASSQGFRNTGELFF.

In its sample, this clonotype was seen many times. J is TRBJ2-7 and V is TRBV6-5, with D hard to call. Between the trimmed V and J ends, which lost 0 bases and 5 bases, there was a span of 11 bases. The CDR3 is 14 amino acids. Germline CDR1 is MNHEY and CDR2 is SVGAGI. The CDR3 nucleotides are TGTGCCAGCAGTTACTCCTTCCCCAAGGACGAGCAGTACTTC. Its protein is CASSYSFPKDEQYF.

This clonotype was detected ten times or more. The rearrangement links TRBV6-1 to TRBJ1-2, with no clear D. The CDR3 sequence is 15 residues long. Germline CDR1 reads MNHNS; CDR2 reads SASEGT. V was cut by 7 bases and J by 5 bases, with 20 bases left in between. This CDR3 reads CASTITAGLGYGYTF. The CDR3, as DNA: TGTGCCAGCACCATAACAGCAGGTTTGGGTTATGGCTACACCTTC.

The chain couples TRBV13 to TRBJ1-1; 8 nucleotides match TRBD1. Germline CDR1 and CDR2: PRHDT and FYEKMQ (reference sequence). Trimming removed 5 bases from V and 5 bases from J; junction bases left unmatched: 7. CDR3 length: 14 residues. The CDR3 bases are TGTGCCAGCAGCACAGACAGGGGAAGGACTGAAGCTTTCTTT. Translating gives CASSTDRGRTEAFF.

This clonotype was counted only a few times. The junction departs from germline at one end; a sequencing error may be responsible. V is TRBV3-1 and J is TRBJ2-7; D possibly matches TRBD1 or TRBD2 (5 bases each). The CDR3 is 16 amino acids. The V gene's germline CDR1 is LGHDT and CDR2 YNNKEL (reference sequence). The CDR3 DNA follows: TGTGCCAGCAGCCAAGATGGGGGAGCCCAATCCTCCGAGCAGTACTTC. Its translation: CASSQDGGAQSSEQYF.

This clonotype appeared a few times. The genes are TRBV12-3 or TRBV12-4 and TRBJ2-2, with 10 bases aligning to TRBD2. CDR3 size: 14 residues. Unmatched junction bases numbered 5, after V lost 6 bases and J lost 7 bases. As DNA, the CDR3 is TGTGCCAGCAGGGTACTAGCGGGAAACGGGGAGCTGTTTTTT. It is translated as CASRVLAGNGELFF.

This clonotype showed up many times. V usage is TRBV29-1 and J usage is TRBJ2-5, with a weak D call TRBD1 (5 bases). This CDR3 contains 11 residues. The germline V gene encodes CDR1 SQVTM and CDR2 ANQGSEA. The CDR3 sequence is CNVGQGETQYF. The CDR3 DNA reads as TGCAATGTGGGTCAGGGAGAGACCCAGTACTTC.

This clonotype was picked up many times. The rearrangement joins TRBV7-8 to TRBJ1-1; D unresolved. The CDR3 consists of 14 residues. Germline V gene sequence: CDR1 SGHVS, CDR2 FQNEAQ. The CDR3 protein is CATRQEHMNTEAFF. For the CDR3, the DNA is TGTGCGACCCGGCAGGAACACATGAACACTGAAGCTTTCTTT.

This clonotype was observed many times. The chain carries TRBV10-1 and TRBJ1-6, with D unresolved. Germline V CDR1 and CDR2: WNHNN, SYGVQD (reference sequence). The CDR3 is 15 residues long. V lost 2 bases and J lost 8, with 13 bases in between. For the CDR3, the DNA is TGCGCCAGCAGTGAGGACGCGTCGGATGATTCACCCCTCCACTTT. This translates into CASSEDASDDSPLHF.

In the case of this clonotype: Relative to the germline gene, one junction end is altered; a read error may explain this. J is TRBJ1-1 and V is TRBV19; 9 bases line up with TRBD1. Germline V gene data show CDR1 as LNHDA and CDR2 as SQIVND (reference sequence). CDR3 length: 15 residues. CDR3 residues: CASSGGQGMNTDAFF. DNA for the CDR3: TGTGCCAGTAGTGGGGGACAGGGTATGAACACTGATGCTTTCTTT. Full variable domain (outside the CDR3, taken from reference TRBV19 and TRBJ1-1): DGGITQSPKYLFRKEGQNVTLSCEQNLNHDAMYWYRQDPGQGLRLIYYSQIVNDFQKGDIAEGYSVSREKKESFPLTVTSAQKNPTAFYLCASSGGQGMNTDAFFGQGTRLTVV.

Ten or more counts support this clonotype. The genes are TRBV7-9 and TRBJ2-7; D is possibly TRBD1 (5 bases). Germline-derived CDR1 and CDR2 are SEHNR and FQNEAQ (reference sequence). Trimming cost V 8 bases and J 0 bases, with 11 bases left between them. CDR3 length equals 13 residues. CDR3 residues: CASARADSYEQYF. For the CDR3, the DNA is TGTGCCAGCGCCAGGGCGGACTCCTACGAGCAGTACTTC. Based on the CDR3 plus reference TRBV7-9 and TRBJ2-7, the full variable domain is DTGVSQNPRHKITKRGQNVTFRCDPISEHNRLYWYRQTLGQGPEFLTYFQNEAQLEKSRLLSDRFSAERPKGSFSTLEIQRTEQGDSAMYLCASARADSYEQYFGPGTRLTVT.

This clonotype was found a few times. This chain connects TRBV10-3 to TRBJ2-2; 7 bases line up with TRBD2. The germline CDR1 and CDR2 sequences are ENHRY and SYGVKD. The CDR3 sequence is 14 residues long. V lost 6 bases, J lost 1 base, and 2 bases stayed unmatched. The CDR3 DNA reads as TGTGCCATCAGGGGAGGGAAGAACACCGGGGAGCTGTTTTTT. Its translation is CAIRGGKNTGELFF.

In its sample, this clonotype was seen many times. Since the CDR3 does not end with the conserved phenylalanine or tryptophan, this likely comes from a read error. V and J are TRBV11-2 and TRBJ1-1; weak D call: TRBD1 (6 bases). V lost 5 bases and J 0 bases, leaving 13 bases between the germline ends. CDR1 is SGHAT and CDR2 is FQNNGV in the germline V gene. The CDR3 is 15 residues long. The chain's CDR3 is CASSGSDSMNTEAFL. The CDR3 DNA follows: TGTGCCAGCAGCGGATCGGACAGCATGAACACTGAAGCTTTCCTT.

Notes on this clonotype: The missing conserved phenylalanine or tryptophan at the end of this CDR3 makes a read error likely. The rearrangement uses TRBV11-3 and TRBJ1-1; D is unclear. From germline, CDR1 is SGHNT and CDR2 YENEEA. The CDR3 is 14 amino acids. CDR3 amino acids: CASSVDTGSTEAFV. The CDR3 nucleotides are TGTGCCAGCAGCGTAGATACGGGGAGCACTGAAGCTTTCGTT.

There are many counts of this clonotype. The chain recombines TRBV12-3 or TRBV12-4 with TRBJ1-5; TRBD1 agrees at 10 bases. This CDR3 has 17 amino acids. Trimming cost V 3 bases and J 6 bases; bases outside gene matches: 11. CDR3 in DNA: TGTGCCAGCAGTTTGGGTAACGGGACAGGGGTATTTCAGCCCCAGCATTTT. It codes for CASSLGNGTGVFQPQHF.

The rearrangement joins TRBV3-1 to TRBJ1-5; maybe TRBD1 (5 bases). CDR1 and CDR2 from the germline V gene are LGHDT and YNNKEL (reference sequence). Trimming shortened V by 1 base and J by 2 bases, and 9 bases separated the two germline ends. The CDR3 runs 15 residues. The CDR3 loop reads CASSQGQGRNQPQHF. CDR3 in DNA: TGTGCCAGCAGCCAAGGGCAGGGACGCAATCAGCCCCAGCATTTT.

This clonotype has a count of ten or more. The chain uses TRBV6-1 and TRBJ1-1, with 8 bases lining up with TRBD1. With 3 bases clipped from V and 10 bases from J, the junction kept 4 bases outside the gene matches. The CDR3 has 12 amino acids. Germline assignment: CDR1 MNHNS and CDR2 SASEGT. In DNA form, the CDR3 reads TGTGCCAGCAGTGACGACAGGGGACGAGCTTTCTTT. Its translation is CASSDDRGRAFF.

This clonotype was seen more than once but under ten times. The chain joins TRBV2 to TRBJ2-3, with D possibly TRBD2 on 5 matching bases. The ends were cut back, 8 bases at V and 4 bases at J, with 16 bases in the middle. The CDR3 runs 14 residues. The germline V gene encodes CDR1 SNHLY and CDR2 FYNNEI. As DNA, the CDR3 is TGTGCCAGCGGGCTAGCTGCTTGGGCAGATACGCAGTATTTT. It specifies CASGLAAWADTQYF.

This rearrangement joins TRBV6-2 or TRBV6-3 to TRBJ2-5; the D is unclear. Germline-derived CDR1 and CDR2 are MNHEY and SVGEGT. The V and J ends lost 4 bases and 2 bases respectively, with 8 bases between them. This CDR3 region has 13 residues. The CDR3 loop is CASSFRKQETQYF. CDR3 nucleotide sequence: TGTGCCAGCAGTTTTCGGAAACAAGAGACCCAGTACTTC.

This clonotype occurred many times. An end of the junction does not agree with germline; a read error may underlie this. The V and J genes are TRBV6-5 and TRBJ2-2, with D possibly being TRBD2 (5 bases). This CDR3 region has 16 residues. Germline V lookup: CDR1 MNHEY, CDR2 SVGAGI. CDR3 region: CASTYRLMKGAGELFF. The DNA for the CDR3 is TGTGCCAGCACTTACCGACTAATGAAGGGCGCCGGGGAGCTGTTTTTT.